Listed here are 9 T cell receptor beta chains from one sample, sequenced in a study of blood T cell repertoires in COVID-19. The data were produced by immunoSEQ multiplex PCR, yet TCRdb's version contains in-frame clones alone and is incomplete. Among some 150,000 clones listed, 84% were seen once. The sample consisted of PBMCs or T cells enriched from blood (not recorded which). The receptors come from a woman aged 45-65 years who had been exposed to COVID-19.

This clone was counted once. This chain links TRBV19 with TRBJ1-4; TRBD1 aligns across 8 bases. The CDR3 is made up of 15 amino acids. The germline CDR1 and CDR2 sequences are LNHDA and SQIVND (reference sequence). The trim removed 3 bases at V and 2 bases at J, leaving 2 bases unmatched. As DNA, the CDR3 is TGTGCCAGTAGTATCCAGGGGGCTACTAATGAAAAACTGTTTTTT. Translating gives CASSIQGATNEKLFF.

This clone was detected only a few times. The chain couples TRBV30 to TRBJ2-7; D is undetermined. CDR3 length equals 12 residues. V was trimmed by 5 bases and J by 0 bases, leaving 8 bases between them. Per the germline V gene, CDR1 is GTSNPN and CDR2 is SVGIG (reference sequence). CDR3 DNA: TGTGCCTGGGCTACTGGCTCCTACGAGCAGTACTTC. Its protein is CAWATGSYEQYF.

V gene TRBV6-5 combines with J gene TRBJ1-1; D is perhaps TRBD1 (5 bases). The CDR3 consists of 13 residues. V lost 4 bases, J lost 0 bases, and 6 bases lay in between. CDR1 is MNHEY, CDR2 SVGAGI, per germline. The CDR3 DNA is TGTGCCAGCAGTTCAGGGTTGAACACTGAAGCTTTCTTT. This gives the protein CASSSGLNTEAFF.

This chain connects TRBV28 to TRBJ2-1; 11 nucleotides agree with TRBD2. With V trimmed by 5 bases and J by 7 bases, 13 bases remained unmatched. CDR3 length: 17 residues. Germline CDR1 MDHEN, CDR2 SYDVKM. The CDR3 spells CASSPTDSGRALNEQFF. In DNA form, the CDR3 reads TGTGCCAGCAGTCCTACTGATAGCGGGAGGGCCTTAAATGAGCAGTTCTTC.

V usage is TRBV11-2 and J usage is TRBJ1-2, with D uncertain. Germline CDR1 and CDR2: SGHAT and FQNNGV. V was clipped by 1 base and J by 8 bases, with 14 bases between them. The CDR3 is made up of 14 amino acids. The CDR3 spells CASSLGVSGGGYTF. For the CDR3, the DNA is TGTGCCAGCAGCTTAGGTGTCTCGGGAGGGGGCTACACCTTC.

The CDR3 DNA is TGCAGCGCCAGTCAGGGGACAGATACGCAGTATTTT. Its translation is CSASQGTDTQYF. This sequence joins TRBV29-1 and TRBJ2-3; D is perhaps TRBD1 (6 bases). The CDR3 loop spans 12 amino acids. Trimming shortened V by 7 bases and J by 3 bases, and 11 bases separated the two germline ends. Germline loops: CDR1 SQVTM, CDR2 ANQGSEA.

This clone was recorded only once. V usage is TRBV2 and J usage is TRBJ1-4; the D is unclear. In germline, CDR1 is SNHLY, CDR2 FYNNEI. Trimming took off 1 base at V and 8 bases at J, with 17 bases between the two ends. The CDR3 loop spans 16 amino acids. CDR3 sequence: CASSEDGMIATEKLFF. Written as DNA, the CDR3 is TGTGCCAGCAGTGAAGACGGAATGATAGCGACGGAAAAACTGTTTTTT.

This chain connects TRBV5-1 to TRBJ1-1; 7 positions agree with TRBD1. Germline V gene lookup returns CDR1 SGHRS and CDR2 YFSETQ. The junction had 8 bases not matched to a gene; V was cut back by 5 bases and J by 1 base. CDR3 length: 15 amino acids. This CDR3 is CASSFGQAGNTEAFF. DNA for the CDR3: TGCGCCAGCAGTTTCGGACAGGCGGGGAACACTGAAGCTTTCTTT.

CDR3: CASRLYTGTGNTGELFF. The DNA of the CDR3 is TGTGCCAGCAGGCTTTACACCGGGACAGGGAACACCGGGGAGCTGTTTTTT. The J gene is TRBJ2-2, the V gene TRBV7-9, with TRBD1 identical over 8 bases. The germline gives CDR1 SEHNR, CDR2 FQNEAQ (reference sequence). J lost 1 base, V lost 6 bases, and 10 bases had no gene match. The CDR3 extends over 17 amino acids. Filled out from reference TRBV7-9 and TRBJ2-2, the complete variable domain reads DTGVSQNPRHKITKRGQNVTFRCDPISEHNRLYWYRQTLGQGPEFLTYFQNEAQLEKSRLLSDRFSAERPKGSFSTLEIQRTEQGDSAMYLCASRLYTGTGNTGELFFGEGSRLTVL.